Detailed here is one T cell receptor beta chain. The antigen is not known. TCRdb keeps only in-frame clones here, not all; method: immunoSEQ multiplex PCR. The sample holds 99,000 or so clones, roughly 90% seen once. Trimming stripped 3 bases from V and 4 bases from J, with 16 bases between. The germline V gene has CDR1 DFQATT and CDR2 SNEGSKA (reference sequence). The CDR3 is 16 amino acids. This specimen comes from a study of T cell responses to AZD1222 COVID-19 vaccine. Study results and limitations: Spike regions recognized by vaccine-associated CD4 TCRs spanned the protein, led by 160-218 and 743-854. Just a handful of AZD1222 recipients tested seropositive at baseline.

V usage is TRBV20-1 and J usage is TRBJ1-6; no definite D call. The TCR comes from an adult in good health. The source was peripheral blood, collected on day 0 of AZD1222 vaccination. CDR3 residues: CSASRVRGRYNSPLHF. CDR3 coding DNA: TGCAGTGCTAGTAGGGTCCGAGGGAGATATAATTCACCCCTCCACTTT.